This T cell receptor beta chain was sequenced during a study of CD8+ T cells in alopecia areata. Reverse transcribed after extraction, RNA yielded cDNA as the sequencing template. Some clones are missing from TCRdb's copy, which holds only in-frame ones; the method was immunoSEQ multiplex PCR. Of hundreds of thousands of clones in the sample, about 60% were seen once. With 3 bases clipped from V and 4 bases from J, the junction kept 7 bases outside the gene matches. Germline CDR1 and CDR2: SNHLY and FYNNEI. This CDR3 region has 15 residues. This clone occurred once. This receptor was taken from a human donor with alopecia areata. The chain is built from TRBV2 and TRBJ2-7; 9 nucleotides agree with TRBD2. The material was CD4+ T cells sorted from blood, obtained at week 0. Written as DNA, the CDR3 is TGTGCCAGCAGTGAGGGGCGGGAGGGCTTGTACGAGCAGTACTTC. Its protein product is CASSEGREGLYEQYF.